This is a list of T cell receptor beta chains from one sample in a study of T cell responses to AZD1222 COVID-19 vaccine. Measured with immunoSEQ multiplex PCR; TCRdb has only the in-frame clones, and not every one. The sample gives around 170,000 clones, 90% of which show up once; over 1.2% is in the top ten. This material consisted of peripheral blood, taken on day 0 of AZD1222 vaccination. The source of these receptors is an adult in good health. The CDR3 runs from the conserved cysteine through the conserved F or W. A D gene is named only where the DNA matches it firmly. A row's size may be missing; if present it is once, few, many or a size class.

CDR3aa: CAISPTGSNQPQHF
CDR3nt: TGTGCCATCAGCCCGACAGGAAGCAATCAGCCCCAGCATTTT
v_gene: TRBV10-3
d_gene: -
abundance: -
j_gene: TRBJ1-5

CDR3aa: CASGTDNYGYTF
CDR3nt: TGTGCCAGCGGGACAGACAACTATGGCTACACCTTC
v_gene: TRBV2
d_gene: TRBD1
abundance: few
j_gene: TRBJ1-2

CDR3aa: CASSLQTGGLVSPNEQFF
CDR3nt: TGTGCCAGCAGTCTCCAGACAGGGGGCCTGGTATCCCCCAATGAGCAGTTCTTC
v_gene: TRBV28
d_gene: TRBD1
abundance: few
j_gene: TRBJ2-1

CDR3aa: CAWSDMRGYSKNIQYF
CDR3nt: TGTGCCTGGAGTGATATGCGGGGGTATTCCAAAAACATTCAGTACTTC
v_gene: TRBV30
d_gene: TRBD2
abundance: -
j_gene: TRBJ2-4

CDR3aa: CASSRTGINSPLHF
CDR3nt: TGTGCCAGCAGCAGGACCGGCATTAATTCACCCCTCCACTTT
v_gene: TRBV3-1/TRBV3-2
d_gene: -
abundance: -
j_gene: TRBJ1-6

CDR3aa: CASSPSGTSSYEQYF
CDR3nt: TGTGCCAGCAGTCCGTCGGGGACTAGTTCCTACGAGCAGTACTTC
v_gene: TRBV27
d_gene: TRBD2
abundance: -
j_gene: TRBJ2-7

CDR3aa: CASSQSETQYF
CDR3nt: TGTGCCAGCAGCCAGTCCGAGACCCAGTACTTC
v_gene: TRBV3-1/TRBV3-2
d_gene: -
abundance: -
j_gene: TRBJ2-5

CDR3aa: CASSTWTGPYEQYF
CDR3nt: TGCGCCAGCAGCACTTGGACAGGACCCTACGAGCAGTACTTC
v_gene: TRBV5-1
d_gene: TRBD1
abundance: once
j_gene: TRBJ2-7

CDR3aa: CAGNRGGLNTEAFF
CDR3nt: TGTGCCGGCAACCGGGGAGGGTTGAACACTGAAGCTTTCTTT
v_gene: TRBV28
d_gene: -
abundance: -
j_gene: TRBJ1-1

CDR3aa: CASCQFGTSGAGTSNEQFF
CDR3nt: TGCGCCAGCTGCCAATTCGGGACTAGCGGGGCCGGAACGTCCAATGAGCAGTTCTTC
v_gene: TRBV5-1
d_gene: TRBD2
abundance: -
j_gene: TRBJ2-1

CDR3aa: CATSPTANQPQHF
CDR3nt: TGTGCCACCTCACCCACAGCGAATCAGCCCCAGCATTTT
v_gene: TRBV19
d_gene: -
abundance: -
j_gene: TRBJ1-5

CDR3aa: CAWSAKAPGQRNSPLHF
CDR3nt: TGTGCCTGGAGTGCTAAAGCGCCGGGACAGAGAAATTCACCCCTCCACTTT
v_gene: TRBV30
d_gene: TRBD1
abundance: -
j_gene: TRBJ1-6

CDR3aa: CATSRTGEAGNTIYF
CDR3nt: TGTGCCACCAGCAGGACAGGGGAGGCTGGAAACACCATATATTTT
v_gene: TRBV15
d_gene: TRBD1
abundance: -
j_gene: TRBJ1-3

CDR3aa: CASTEDRVNTEAFF
CDR3nt: TGTGCCAGCACCGAGGACAGGGTGAACACTGAAGCTTTCTTT
v_gene: TRBV6-5
d_gene: TRBD1
abundance: -
j_gene: TRBJ1-1